One and the same sample provided the 24 T cell receptor beta chains below, sequenced in a study of T cells after yellow fever vaccination (dated by TCRdb to the late 2010s). The receptor library was made with 5' RACE. Sequencing used an Illumina HiSeq 2500. TCRdb ran its own pipeline on the public reads, namely fastp trimming at Q25 and MiXCR clone calling, and kept in-frame beta chains. Each CDR3 protein gets just one entry, which takes the most common genes and DNA from the rows behind it. This sample gives 200,000 to 250,000 distinct CDR3 sequences in total; less than 8.5% of them show up just once. Approximately 0.84% of the sample comes from the top ten. In the paper's terms, the treatment or condition label means: live attenuated yellow fever vaccine strain. Sequenced here: CD4+ T cells sorted from PBMCs, sampled 15 days after the yellow fever booster vaccination. Receptor source: a young man who received the YFV17D yellow fever vaccine.

The table lists this clonotype with a few counts. This chain joins TRBV10-3 and TRBJ1-2, with no clear D. Germline V gene sequence: CDR1 ENHRY, CDR2 SYGVKD. Trimming removed 0 bases at V and 6 bases at J, with 11 bases between. The CDR3 has 14 residues. The CDR3 is CAISESVTLNGYTF. DNA for the CDR3: TGTGCCATCAGTGAGTCAGTGACCTTGAATGGCTACACCTTC.

This chain connects TRBV4-2 to TRBJ2-7; D remains unclear. Between the trimmed V and J ends, which lost 0 bases and 0 bases, there was a span of 9 bases. The germline V gene encodes CDR1 LGHNA and CDR2 YNFKEQ. CDR3 length equals 15 residues. CDR3 in DNA: TGTGCCAGCAGCCAAGATCGAAGGGACTCCTACGAGCAGTACTTC. Translating it yields CASSQDRRDSYEQYF.

This clonotype was recorded many times. V gene TRBV27 combines with J gene TRBJ1-1, with TRBD1 matching over 8 bases. After removal of 7 bases from V and 1 base from J, the junction contained 5 bases not matched to a gene. This CDR3 spans 14 amino acids. Germline V gene sequence: CDR1 MNHEY, CDR2 SMNVEV (reference sequence). This chain's CDR3 is CASNRQGPNTEAFF. The CDR3 nucleotides are TGTGCCAGCAATAGACAGGGGCCGAACACTGAAGCTTTCTTT.

The rearrangement joins TRBV12-3 or TRBV12-4 to TRBJ2-3; possibly TRBD2 for D (6 bases). The CDR3 consists of 17 residues. The V end lost 2 bases, the J end lost 2 bases, and 17 bases lay between the germline ends. CDR3 amino acids: CASSLSIGGAPTDTQYF. CDR3 in DNA: TGTGCCAGCAGTTTATCTATCGGCGGGGCTCCCACAGATACGCAGTATTTT.

V and J are TRBV11-3 and TRBJ2-2; possibly TRBD1 for D (5 bases). The CDR3 consists of 17 residues. Trimming pared 0 bases from V and 0 bases from J, leaving 11 bases between. The germline gives CDR1 SGHNT, CDR2 YENEEA. CDR3 in amino acids: CASSLDYQGANTGELFF. CDR3 nucleotide sequence: TGTGCCAGCAGCTTAGATTATCAGGGCGCGAACACCGGGGAGCTGTTTTTT.

The chain recombines TRBV5-6 with TRBJ2-5, with 13 nucleotides matching TRBD2. This CDR3 is 15 amino acids long. The trim removed 5 bases at V and 6 bases at J, leaving 7 bases unmatched. Germline V gives CDR1 SGHDT, CDR2 YYEEEE. CDR3 protein: CASRPRLAGGKTQYF. The CDR3, as DNA: TGTGCCAGCAGGCCAAGACTAGCGGGAGGCAAGACCCAGTACTTC.

This clonotype showed up many times. The chain couples TRBV29-1 to TRBJ1-1, with D tentatively TRBD1 (5 bases). This CDR3 region has 16 residues. Trimming cost V 0 bases and J 1 base, with 15 bases left between them. CDR1 is SQVTM, CDR2 ANQGSEA, per germline. The CDR3 nucleotides read TGCAGCGTTGAAGACCCACGCAGGGCCCGGAACACTGAAGCTTTCTTT. This sequence encodes CSVEDPRRARNTEAFF.

This clonotype was seen repeatedly, ten times or more. The rearrangement uses TRBV7-2 and TRBJ2-5; 7 nucleotides agree with TRBD2. The V gene end was trimmed by 4 bases and the J gene end by 1 base; junction bases not matched to a gene: 9. Germline CDR1 SGHTA, CDR2 FQGNSA. The CDR3 extends over 16 amino acids. This chain's CDR3 is CASSSTRGSFQETQYF. The CDR3 DNA reads TGTGCCAGCAGCTCGACTCGCGGGAGCTTCCAAGAGACCCAGTACTTC.

This clonotype has more than one count but fewer than ten. This chain joins TRBV7-2 and TRBJ2-7, with 9 bases matching TRBD1. The CDR3 length is 14 residues. Losses at the gene ends were 1 base for V and 6 bases for J; bases not matched to a gene: 4. Germline lookup yields CDR1 SGHTA and CDR2 FQGNSA. CDR3 in amino acids: CASSLGTGAGEQYF. CDR3 nucleotide sequence: TGTGCCAGCAGCTTAGGGACAGGGGCCGGCGAGCAGTACTTC.

V and J are TRBV5-5 and TRBJ2-3; D gene ambiguous. CDR1 and CDR2 from the germline V gene are SGHKS and YYEKEE (reference sequence). V shed 0 bases and J shed 4 bases, with 12 bases lying between them. The CDR3 contains 15 residues. CDR3 coding DNA: TGTGCCAGCAGCTTGGGGGCGAGAGTTTCAGATACGCAGTATTTT. It translates to CASSLGARVSDTQYF. The full variable domain, rest sourced from reference TRBV5-5 and TRBJ2-3, is DAGVTQSPTHLIKTRGQQVTLRCSPISGHKSVSWYQQVLGQGPQFIFQYYEKEERGRGNFPDRFSARQFPNYSSELNVNALLLGDSALYLCASSLGARVSDTQYFGPGTRLTVL.

This clonotype was picked up many times. The rearrangement joins TRBV5-1 to TRBJ2-1, with a weak D call TRBD1 (6 bases). The V and J ends lost 2 bases and 15 bases respectively, with 12 bases between them. CDR1 and CDR2 (germline): SGHRS, YFSETQ. This CDR3 has 11 amino acids. Here the CDR3 DNA reads TGCGCCAGCAGCTTCGGACAGCTGCTGTTCTTC. It codes for CASSFGQLLFF.

The V and J genes are TRBV5-1 and TRBJ2-1; TRBD2 agrees at 13 bases. Germline assignment: CDR1 SGHRS and CDR2 YFSETQ. This CDR3 is built from 17 residues. V shed 4 bases and J 3 bases; nucleotides not matched to a gene: 7. CDR3 sequence reads: CASSPLTSGRYYNEQFF. CDR3 DNA sequence: TGCGCCAGCAGCCCGTTGACTAGCGGGAGGTACTACAATGAGCAGTTCTTC.

There are a few counts of this clonotype. The chain employs TRBV20-1 and TRBJ2-1, with 9 positions matching TRBD2. This CDR3 contains 15 residues. V was pared by 6 bases and J by 4 bases, with 10 bases of the junction left unmatched. Per the germline V gene, CDR1 is DFQATT and CDR2 is SNEGSKA (reference sequence). CDR3: CSASKTSGTYNEQFF. CDR3 in DNA: TGCAGTGCCAGTAAGACTAGCGGAACTTACAATGAGCAGTTCTTC.

The sample holds many counts of this clonotype. The chain uses TRBV12-3 or TRBV12-4 and TRBJ2-2; D perhaps matches TRBD1 (5 bases). The CDR3 loop spans 15 amino acids. The V end was cut by 2 bases, the J end by 4 bases, with 11 bases between. The DNA of the CDR3 is TGTGCCAGCAGTTTACCTGGGGCGGTCACCGGGGAGCTGTTTTTT. Encoded protein: CASSLPGAVTGELFF.

This clonotype showed up many times. The rearrangement joins TRBV12-3 or TRBV12-4 to TRBJ2-5; D uncertain. V was pared by 6 bases and J by 5 bases, with 7 bases between. This CDR3 contains 11 residues. CDR3 in DNA: TGTGCCAGCAGCCAGAAGGAGACCCAGTACTTC. It specifies CASSQKETQYF.

This clonotype was detected only a few times. The chain combines TRBV10-3 with TRBJ2-1; no firm D call. CDR3 length: 11 amino acids. V was trimmed by 5 bases and J by 8 bases, leaving 7 bases between them. Germline V CDR1 and CDR2: ENHRY, SYGVKD. The CDR3 here is CAISSRDEQFF. DNA for the CDR3: TGTGCCATCAGTTCTAGGGATGAGCAGTTCTTC.

The chain employs TRBV5-5 and TRBJ2-4; D not certain. Germline lookup yields CDR1 SGHKS and CDR2 YYEKEE (reference sequence). This CDR3 contains 15 residues. V was trimmed by 2 bases and J by 0 bases, leaving 9 bases between them. CDR3 bases: TGTGCCAGCAGCTTCACGTCACTAGCCAAAAACATTCAGTACTTC. The encoded protein is CASSFTSLAKNIQYF.

This clonotype was observed a handful of times. The rearrangement joins TRBV6-1 to TRBJ2-3; D is perhaps TRBD1 or TRBD2 (5 bases each). This CDR3 region has 13 residues. Per germline, CDR1 MNHNS and CDR2 SASEGT. Trimming removed 7 bases from V and 14 bases from J, with 22 bases in between. CDR3 sequence (DNA): TGTGCCAGCACCTCTCCCTGGGACGGGACGACGTATTTT. Its translation is CASTSPWDGTTYF.

Ten or more counts support this clonotype. J is TRBJ1-5 and V is TRBV12-3 or TRBV12-4, with unresolved D. The CDR3 contains 14 residues. V was trimmed by 7 bases and J by 0 bases, leaving 10 bases between them. The CDR3 nucleotides read TGTGCCAGCACCCCCTCCATTAGCAATCAGCCCCAGCATTTT. Translating gives CASTPSISNQPQHF.

This clonotype came up many times. The chain links TRBV20-1 to TRBJ1-2, with TRBD1 as a possible D gene (6 bases). CDR1 and CDR2 (germline): DFQATT, SNEGSKA (reference sequence). Trimming removed 2 bases from V and 8 bases from J, with 18 bases in between. The CDR3 sequence is 14 residues long. Here the CDR3 DNA reads TGCAGTGCTAGACGGGACATCATCTCCGACGGCTACACCTTC. Translated: CSARRDIISDGYTF.

This clonotype was observed a handful of times. The V call is TRBV15, the J call TRBJ2-1, with D perhaps TRBD2 (5 bases). The ends were cut back, 5 bases at V and 9 bases at J, with 20 bases in the middle. This CDR3 has 15 residues. Germline-derived CDR1 and CDR2 are LNHNV and YYDKDF (reference sequence). Here the CDR3 DNA reads TGTGCCACCAGCCCCCCGCTGGAGGATAGGAGTGAGCAGTTCTTC. It translates to CATSPPLEDRSEQFF. The variable domain in full, completed from reference TRBV15 and TRBJ2-1, reads DAMVIQNPRYQVTQFGKPVTLSCSQTLNHNVMYWYQQKSSQAPKLLFHYYDKDFNNEADTPDNFQSRRPNTSFCFLDIRSPGLGDTAMYLCATSPPLEDRSEQFFGPGTRLTVL.

The chain recombines TRBV5-1 with TRBJ2-7; D not resolved. This CDR3 spans 15 amino acids. Trimming left V 0 bases short and J 2 bases short, with 12 bases between. Germline V gene lookup returns CDR1 SGHRS and CDR2 YFSETQ. The CDR3: CASSLERVVTYEQYF. CDR3 nucleotide sequence: TGCGCCAGCAGCTTGGAACGGGTAGTAACCTACGAGCAGTACTTC.

The sample holds a few counts of this clonotype. The chain joins TRBV20-1 to TRBJ2-7, with D possibly TRBD2 on 5 matching bases. The V and J ends lost 3 bases and 0 bases respectively, with 9 bases between them. Germline CDR1 is DFQATT and CDR2 is SNEGSKA (reference sequence). CDR3 size: 13 residues. Written as DNA, the CDR3 is TGCAGTGCTAGGGGGAGACCCTCCTACGAGCAGTACTTC. Protein sequence: CSARGRPSYEQYF.

To note about this clonotype: The junction departs from germline at one end; a sequencing error may be responsible. The rearrangement joins TRBV12-3 or TRBV12-4 to TRBJ2-5; 8 nucleotides agree with TRBD2. The CDR3 extends over 10 amino acids. CDR3 in DNA: TGTGCCAACCGGGCGGGGGGCTGGGATTTC. Its translation is CANRAGGWDF.